This T cell receptor (beta chain) was sequenced during a study of T cells after yellow fever vaccination (dated by TCRdb to the late 2010s). Regarding the research as a whole: Libraries from fractions with low cell numbers were prepared with the SMART-Seq v4 Ultra Low Input RNA kit. Two healthy male donors, one aged 18 to 30 and one aged 30 to 40 years, made up the cohort. Blood was collected at multiple timepoints before and after primary and secondary immunization, and bulk PBMC replicates and cell subsets were isolated. To follow T-cell clones before and after primary and booster YFV17D yellow fever vaccination, bulk TCR alpha and beta repertoires were sequenced over time. Summary of the overall study and its limitations: The secondary T-cell response was found to be weaker but faster than the primary response, with a peak reached on day 5 rather than on day 15. Computational filtering was needed because FACS-sorted repertoires could contain abundant contaminating clonotypes from the bulk population. The study included only two donors, which limits how far the findings can be generalized. Most clones expanded after primary vaccination were re-detected after the booster (around 96% of CD4 and around 86% of CD8), suggesting broad memory maintenance. A small fraction of clonotypes appeared in both the CD4 and CD8 compartments, likely as a result of convergent recombination.

Comment on this clonotype: The specificity of this receptor is unknown. Base-call qualities are not available, and no considerably larger clone is one nucleotide away.

TCR cDNA was synthesized by 5'RACE template switching, which introduced a universal primer site and unique molecular identifiers. Priming for cDNA synthesis came from both the TCR alpha and TCR beta constant segments. Two PCR steps were used to amplify libraries, with sample barcodes and sequencing adapters being added in the second step. Libraries were sequenced on Illumina HiSeq 2500 (2x100 bp) or NovaSeq (2x150 bp). In the paper's pipeline: MIGEC handled demultiplexing of reads and collapsing into UMI consensus sequences, while MiXCR performed V(D)J alignment. Vaccine-responding clonotypes were defined with edgeR using replicate PBMC samples, requiring FDR below 0.01 and a log2 fold change above 5 up to day 15. CD4 or CD8 identity was assigned to each bulk clonotype according to whether the clonotype was present at higher abundance in the sequenced CD4 repertoire or the sequenced CD8 repertoire. The public reads were reanalyzed by TCRdb: fastp trimming at Q25, MiXCR alignment, in-frame beta chains only. Under each unique CDR3 protein, matching rows form one entry showing the most common genes and DNA. TCRdb's processing, not the study's, gives the V and J calls here. This sample lists hundreds of thousands of distinct CDR3 sequences; roughly 12% were detected once. Together, the top ten hold 14% to 15% of the sample.

According to the study, the label for this sample's treatment or condition signals: live attenuated yellow fever vaccine strain. Two biological replicates of bulk PBMCs were collected at each blood-draw timepoint. A standard Ficoll-Paque protocol was used to isolate PBMCs from peripheral blood. TriZol was used to extract RNA from bulk PBMCs, CD4 and CD8 fractions, and dextramer-positive and dextramer-negative fractions. Sequenced here: PBMCs, sampled on the day of the yellow fever booster vaccination. The TCR sequence derives from a young man who received the YFV17D yellow fever vaccine.

The nucleotide sequence is TGCAGTGCTATCTCTGGGGCCAACGTCCTGACTTTC. The translation is CSAISGANVLTF. The rearranged segments are TRBV20-1 and TRBJ2-6, with the D gene call left open. The germline V gene (reference sequence) provides CDR1 DFQATT and CDR2 SNEGSKA. The CDR3 goes from the cysteine to the phenylalanine over 12 residues. Only the CDR3 portion is preserved as DNA: 36 bases, with reading frame beginning at the first base. V gives up 4 bases and J gives up 0 bases, and the segment between their germline ends measures 1 base.